This T cell receptor beta chain derives from a study of early T cells in non-severe SARS-CoV-2 infection. Whole-study context: The chains were unpaired, and the sequenced material was bulk RNA from unsorted whole blood. Regarding the study as a whole: VDJdb-based matching was biased toward anti-spike CD8 responses and missed private and CD4 specificities.

Unique molecular identifier tags were affixed to discrete cDNA molecules. TCRdb recomputed calls from the 5' RACE reads with MiXCR, one row per CDR3 protein. The sample records fewer than 35,000 distinct CDR3 sequences, around 5.1% being singletons. Ten or more counts support this clonotype. Its antigen remains unidentified. The sequenced sample consisted of whole blood. This sequence originates from an adult who was a healthcare worker with PCR-confirmed SARS-CoV-2 infection or an uninfected control (not recorded which).

This chain's CDR3 is CSARPGLAVYNEQFF. DNA of the CDR3: TGCAGTGCTAGACCGGGACTAGCGGTCTACAATGAGCAGTTCTTC. The chain carries TRBV20-1 and TRBJ2-1, with 11 nucleotides matching TRBD2. Trimming removed 2 bases from V and 3 bases from J; junction bases left unmatched: 3. This CDR3 comprises 15 residues. The germline gives CDR1 DFQATT, CDR2 SNEGSKA (reference sequence).